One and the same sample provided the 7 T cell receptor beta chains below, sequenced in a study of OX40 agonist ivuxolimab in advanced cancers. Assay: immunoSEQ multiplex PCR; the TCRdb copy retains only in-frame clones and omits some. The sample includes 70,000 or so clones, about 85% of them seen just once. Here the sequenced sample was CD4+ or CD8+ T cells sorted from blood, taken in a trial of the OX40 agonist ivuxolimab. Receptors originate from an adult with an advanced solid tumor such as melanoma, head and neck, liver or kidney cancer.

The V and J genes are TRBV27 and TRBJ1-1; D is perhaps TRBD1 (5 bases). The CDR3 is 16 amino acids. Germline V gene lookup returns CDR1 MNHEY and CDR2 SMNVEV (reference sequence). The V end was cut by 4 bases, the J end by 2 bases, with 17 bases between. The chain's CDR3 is CASSSRRLQGNTEAFF. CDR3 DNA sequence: TGTGCCAGCAGTTCCCGACGCCTTCAGGGTAACACTGAAGCTTTCTTT.

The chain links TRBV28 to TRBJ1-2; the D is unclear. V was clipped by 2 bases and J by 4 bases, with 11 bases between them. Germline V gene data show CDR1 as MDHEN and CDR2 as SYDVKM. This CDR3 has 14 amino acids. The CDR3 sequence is CASSLSWAVYGYTF. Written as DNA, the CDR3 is TGTGCCAGCAGTTTAAGCTGGGCAGTCTATGGCTACACCTTC.

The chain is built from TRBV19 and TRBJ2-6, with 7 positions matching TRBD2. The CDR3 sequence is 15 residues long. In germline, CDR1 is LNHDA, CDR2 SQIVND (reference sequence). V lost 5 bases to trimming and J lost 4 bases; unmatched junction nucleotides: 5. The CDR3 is CASSVGGTGANVLTF. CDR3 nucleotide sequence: TGTGCCAGTAGTGTGGGGGGGACCGGGGCCAACGTCCTGACTTTC.

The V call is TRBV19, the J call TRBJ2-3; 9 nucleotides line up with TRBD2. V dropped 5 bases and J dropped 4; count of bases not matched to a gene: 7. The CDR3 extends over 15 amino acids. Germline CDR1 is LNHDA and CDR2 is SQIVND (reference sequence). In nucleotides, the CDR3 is TGTGCCAGTAGTTATAGCGGGAGTAGGTCAGATACGCAGTATTTT. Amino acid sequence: CASSYSGSRSDTQYF.

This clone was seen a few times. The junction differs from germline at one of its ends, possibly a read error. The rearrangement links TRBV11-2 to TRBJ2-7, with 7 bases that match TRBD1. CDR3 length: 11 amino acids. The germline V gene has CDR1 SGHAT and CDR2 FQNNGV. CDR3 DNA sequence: TGTGCCAGCAGCCCGGACAGGACTTTGCAATTC. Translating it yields CASSPDRTLQF. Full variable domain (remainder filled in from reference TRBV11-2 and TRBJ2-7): EAGVAQSPRYKIIEKRQSVAFWCNPISGHATLYWYQQILGQGPKLLIQFQNNGVVDDSQLPKDRFSAERLKGVDSTLKIQPAKLEDSAVYLCASSPDRTLQFGPGTRLTVT.

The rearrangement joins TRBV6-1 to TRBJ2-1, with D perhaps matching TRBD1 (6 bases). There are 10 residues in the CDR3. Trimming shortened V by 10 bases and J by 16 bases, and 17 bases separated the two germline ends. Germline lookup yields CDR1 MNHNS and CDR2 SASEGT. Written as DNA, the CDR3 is TGTGCCACTGTGCCAGGGGAGTACTTCTTC. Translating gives CATVPGEYFF.

CDR3 sequence (DNA): TGCGCCAGCAGCAAAGGACTAGCGGGTCTGGGGACCCAGTACTTC. As protein: CASSKGLAGLGTQYF. V is TRBV4-1 and J is TRBJ2-5; 11 bases map to TRBD2. CDR3 size: 15 residues. Germline V gives CDR1 MGHRA, CDR2 YSYEKL. Trimming took 5 bases from V and 7 from J; bases not matched to a gene: 9.